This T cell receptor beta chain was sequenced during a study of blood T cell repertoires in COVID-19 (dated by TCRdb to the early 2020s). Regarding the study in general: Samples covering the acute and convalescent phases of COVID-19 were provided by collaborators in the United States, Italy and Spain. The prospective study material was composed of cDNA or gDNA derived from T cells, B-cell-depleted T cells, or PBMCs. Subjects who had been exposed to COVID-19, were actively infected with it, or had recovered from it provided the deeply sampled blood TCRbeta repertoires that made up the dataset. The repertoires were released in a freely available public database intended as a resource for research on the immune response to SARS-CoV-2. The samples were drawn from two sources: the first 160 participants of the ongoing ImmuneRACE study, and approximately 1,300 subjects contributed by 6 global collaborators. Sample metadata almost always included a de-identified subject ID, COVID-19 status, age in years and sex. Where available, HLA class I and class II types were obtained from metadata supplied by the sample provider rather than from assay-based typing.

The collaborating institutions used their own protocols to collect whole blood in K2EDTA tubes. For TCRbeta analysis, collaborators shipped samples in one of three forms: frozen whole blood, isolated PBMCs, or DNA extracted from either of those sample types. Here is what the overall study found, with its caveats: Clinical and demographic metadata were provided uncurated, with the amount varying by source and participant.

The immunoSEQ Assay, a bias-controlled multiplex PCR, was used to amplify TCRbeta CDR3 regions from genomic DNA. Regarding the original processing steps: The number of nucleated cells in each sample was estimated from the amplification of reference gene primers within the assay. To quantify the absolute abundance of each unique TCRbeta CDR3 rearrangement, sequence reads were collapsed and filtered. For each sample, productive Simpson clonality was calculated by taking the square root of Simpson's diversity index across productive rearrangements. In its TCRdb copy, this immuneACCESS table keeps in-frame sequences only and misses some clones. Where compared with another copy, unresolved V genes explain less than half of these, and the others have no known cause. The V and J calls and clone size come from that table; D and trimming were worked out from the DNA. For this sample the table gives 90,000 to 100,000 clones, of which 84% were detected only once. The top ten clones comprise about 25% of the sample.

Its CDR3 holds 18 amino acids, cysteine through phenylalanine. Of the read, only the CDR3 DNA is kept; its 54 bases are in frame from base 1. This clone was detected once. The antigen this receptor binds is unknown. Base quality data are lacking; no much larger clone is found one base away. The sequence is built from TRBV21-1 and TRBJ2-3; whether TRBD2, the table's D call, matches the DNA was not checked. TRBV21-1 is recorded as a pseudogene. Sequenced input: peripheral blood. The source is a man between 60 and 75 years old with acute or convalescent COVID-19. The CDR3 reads CASSKNRGRDDPTGAQYF. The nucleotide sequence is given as TGTGCCAGCAGCAAAAATCGGGGCAGGGACGATCCTACGGGGGCGCAGTATTTT.